These 26 T cell receptor beta chains originate from one sample sequenced in a study of blood T cell repertoires in COVID-19. The repertoire was sequenced with immunoSEQ multiplex PCR; TCRdb's copy has only in-frame clones and lacks some. In the table there are about 60,000 clones, roughly 89% of which are singletons. Sequencing used peripheral blood. These receptors all stem from a man between 60 and 75 years old with active COVID-19.

V usage is TRBV10-3 and J usage is TRBJ2-5; TRBD2 aligns across 10 bases. Unmatched junction bases numbered 12, after V lost 0 bases and J lost 2 bases. The CDR3 has 19 amino acids. The germline gives CDR1 ENHRY, CDR2 SYGVKD. The CDR3 reads CAISESPLFGSGGQETQYF. The CDR3 DNA is TGTGCCATCAGTGAGTCCCCACTTTTTGGTAGCGGGGGGCAAGAGACCCAGTACTTC.

The rearrangement links TRBV7-9 to TRBJ2-7, with TRBD2 matching over 9 bases. The CDR3 spans 15 residues. Germline loops: CDR1 SEHNR, CDR2 FQNEAQ (reference sequence). Trimming cost V 5 bases and J 4 bases; bases outside gene matches: 9. CDR3 amino acids: CASSPEWTSAYEQYF. CDR3 sequence (DNA): TGTGCCAGCAGCCCAGAGTGGACTAGCGCTTACGAGCAGTACTTC.

The V call is TRBV28, the J call TRBJ1-3; 9 bases map to TRBD1. From germline, CDR1 is MDHEN and CDR2 SYDVKM. V lost 3 bases to trimming and J lost 8 bases; unmatched junction nucleotides: 17. The CDR3 loop spans 18 amino acids. For the CDR3, the DNA is TGTGCCAGCAGTTTCGGTCTTTTCGGGACAGGGAGTGGTGACACCATATATTTT. It encodes CASSFGLFGTGSGDTIYF.

The genes are TRBV19 and TRBJ1-5; D ambiguous. Germline V gene data show CDR1 as LNHDA and CDR2 as SQIVND (reference sequence). This CDR3 is 14 amino acids long. The ends were cut back, 7 bases at V and 1 base at J, with 11 bases in the middle. This CDR3 reads CASIAHLSNQPQHF. In DNA, the CDR3 is TGTGCCAGTATCGCACATCTGAGCAATCAGCCCCAGCATTTT.

A single count supports this clone. V and J are TRBV2 and TRBJ2-1; tentative D call: TRBD1 (6 bases). Per the germline V gene, CDR1 is SNHLY and CDR2 is FYNNEI. Trimming removed 10 bases from V and 7 bases from J, with 23 bases in between. The CDR3 is made up of 15 amino acids. The CDR3 nucleotides are TGTGCCACCTCAGTGGACAGACCGGGGCGGAATGAGCAGTTCTTC. Amino acids: CATSVDRPGRNEQFF.

The sample holds one count of this clone. The CDR3 sequence is CASSTRGEYQPQHF. As DNA, the CDR3 is TGTGCCAGTAGTACCCGGGGAGAATATCAGCCCCAGCATTTT. V gene TRBV19 combines with J gene TRBJ1-5; no firm D call. The CDR3 is made up of 14 amino acids. Trimming pared 4 bases from V and 5 bases from J, leaving 12 bases between. Germline V CDR1 and CDR2: LNHDA, SQIVND (reference sequence).

The gene calls are TRBV6-5 and TRBJ1-1; D is possibly TRBD1 (6 bases). The CDR3 is 16 residues long. V lost 4 bases and J 0 bases, leaving 15 bases between the germline ends. Germline V gene sequence: CDR1 MNHEY, CDR2 SVGAGI. CDR3 DNA sequence: TGTGCCAGCAGTTCCGCTCGACAGGCGGTGAACACTGAAGCTTTCTTT. It codes for CASSSARQAVNTEAFF.

Remarks on this clone: This CDR3 is also generated by other DNA sequences in the sample. The CDR3 DNA reads as TGTGCCAGTAGTATCGGTGGCGGGAGCTCCTACGAGCAGTACTTC. This codes for CASSIGGGSSYEQYF. The chain recombines TRBV19 with TRBJ2-7; 7 bases map to TRBD2. Germline-derived CDR1 and CDR2 are LNHDA and SQIVND (reference sequence). The CDR3 runs to 15 residues. Germline trimming cut 3 bases from V and 0 bases from J; bases unmatched to any gene: 5.

This clone was picked up one time. The V gene is TRBV12-3 or TRBV12-4, the J gene TRBJ1-2; D unclear. V was trimmed by 2 bases and J by 2 bases, leaving 6 bases between them. The CDR3 is made up of 13 amino acids. This CDR3 reads CASSLNRNYGYTF. The CDR3 DNA follows: TGTGCCAGCAGTTTAAACAGAAACTATGGCTACACCTTC.

The chain has TRBV5-1 and TRBJ2-1, with 11 bases aligning to TRBD2. The CDR3 extends over 17 amino acids. V lost 0 bases, J lost 6 bases, and 8 bases stayed unmatched. Germline CDR1 and CDR2: SGHRS and YFSETQ. CDR3 DNA sequence: TGCGCCAGCAGCTTGGCCGCTCTAGCGGGGGGTTTCAATGAGCAGTTCTTC. It yields the protein CASSLAALAGGFNEQFF. The whole variable domain, remainder taken from reference TRBV5-1 and TRBJ2-1, is KAGVTQTPRYLIKTRGQQVTLSCSPISGHRSVSWYQQTPGQGLQFLFEYFSETQRNKGNFPGRFSGRQFSNSRSEMNVSTLELGDSALYLCASSLAALAGGFNEQFFGPGTRLTVL.

The chain joins TRBV18 to TRBJ2-1; TRBD2 is a possible D gene (6 bases). Germline values: CDR1 KGHSH, CDR2 LQKENI. The CDR3 runs 17 residues. Trimming cost V 0 bases and J 4 bases, with 16 bases left between them. Written as DNA, the CDR3 is TGTGCCAGCTCACCACCTTACCGGGACTTGTCATACAATGAGCAGTTCTTC. This sequence encodes CASSPPYRDLSYNEQFF.

The chain carries TRBV7-2 and TRBJ2-2, with 8 bases lining up with TRBD2. The CDR3 consists of 13 residues. Germline-derived CDR1 and CDR2 are SGHTA and FQGNSA. Trimming cost V 7 bases and J 6 bases; bases outside gene matches: 4. CDR3 sequence reads: CASIPGLAGELFF. In nucleotides, the CDR3 is TGTGCCAGCATCCCGGGACTAGCCGGGGAGCTGTTTTTT.

This chain links TRBV5-1 with TRBJ1-4, with D hard to call. Germline CDR1 and CDR2: SGHRS and YFSETQ. The CDR3 is made up of 14 amino acids. V lost 4 bases, J lost 4 bases, and 11 bases lay in between. The CDR3 DNA reads as TGCGCCAGCAGCATGGACGGAGATAATGAAAAACTGTTTTTT. This gives the protein CASSMDGDNEKLFF. Full variable domain (missing parts from reference TRBV5-1 and TRBJ1-4): KAGVTQTPRYLIKTRGQQVTLSCSPISGHRSVSWYQQTPGQGLQFLFEYFSETQRNKGNFPGRFSGRQFSNSRSEMNVSTLELGDSALYLCASSMDGDNEKLFFGSGTQLSVL.

The CDR3 nucleotides read TGTGCCAGCAGCAGCGGGACAGGGTGGACCGGGGAGCTGTTTTTT. It yields the protein CASSSGTGWTGELFF. This chain links TRBV5-4 with TRBJ2-2; 9 positions match TRBD1. J lost 5 bases, V lost 4 bases, and 6 bases had no gene match. Germline CDR1 is SGHNT and CDR2 is YYREEE (reference sequence). This CDR3 contains 15 residues.

V gene TRBV7-3 combines with J gene TRBJ2-2; maybe TRBD1 (6 bases). Trimming left V 4 bases short and J 7 bases short, with 10 bases between. CDR1 and CDR2 from the germline V gene are SGHTA and FQGTGA. CDR3 length: 13 residues. The CDR3 sequence: CASSSQGVGELFF. The CDR3 DNA follows: TGTGCCAGCAGCTCACAGGGAGTCGGGGAGCTGTTTTTT.

This chain connects TRBV9 to TRBJ1-2, with D uncertain. This CDR3 has 14 amino acids. V was trimmed by 4 bases and J by 10 bases, leaving 20 bases between them. Germline lookup yields CDR1 SGDLS and CDR2 YYNGEE. DNA for the CDR3: TGTGCCAGCAGCTCCACGCGGAGTCAGAGCCACTACACCTTC. Its protein is CASSSTRSQSHYTF. Full variable domain (remainder filled in from reference TRBV9 and TRBJ1-2): DSGVTQTPKHLITATGQRVTLRCSPRSGDLSVYWYQQSLDQGLQFLIQYYNGEERAKGNILERFSAQQFPDLHSELNLSSLELGDSALYFCASSSTRSQSHYTFGSGTRLTVV.

In its sample, this clone was seen once. The V call is TRBV9, the J call TRBJ2-5; 8 bases map to TRBD2. Germline trimming cut 0 bases from V and 5 bases from J; bases unmatched to any gene: 6. Germline V gene sequence: CDR1 SGDLS, CDR2 YYNGEE. The CDR3 sequence is 15 residues long. The CDR3 spells CASSVVGTGGETQYF. The DNA for the CDR3 is TGTGCCAGCAGCGTAGTAGGGACGGGGGGGGAGACCCAGTACTTC.

This chain connects TRBV19 to TRBJ2-5; 13 nucleotides agree with TRBD2. After removal of 5 bases from V and 1 base from J, the junction contained 7 bases not matched to a gene. CDR1 LNHDA and CDR2 SQIVND come from the germline V gene (reference sequence). This CDR3 spans 17 amino acids. The CDR3 DNA follows: TGTGCCAGTAGTCTCCCGGGACTAGCGGGGTCCCAAGAGACCCAGTACTTC. The encoded protein is CASSLPGLAGSQETQYF.

The chain couples TRBV7-9 to TRBJ2-5; D ambiguous. The CDR3 is 14 residues long. Germline assignment: CDR1 SEHNR and CDR2 FQNEAQ (reference sequence). Trimming left V 4 bases short and J 4 bases short, with 13 bases between. The CDR3 here is CASSSVQSGETQYF. In nucleotides, the CDR3 is TGTGCCAGCAGCTCAGTGCAGTCTGGAGAGACCCAGTACTTC.

This rearrangement joins TRBV6-6 to TRBJ1-3; 7 positions match TRBD1. V lost 6 bases to trimming and J lost 0 bases; unmatched junction nucleotides: 5. This CDR3 has 15 amino acids. Germline assignment: CDR1 MNHNY and CDR2 SVGAGI (reference sequence). The CDR3 DNA sequence: TGTGCCAGCAGAGTGACAGGGAACTCTGGAAACACCATATATTTT. Encoded protein: CASRVTGNSGNTIYF.

The CDR3 DNA reads TGTGCCAGCAGAGGCGGACAGGGGGGCCTCTACGAGCAGTACTTC. It is translated as CASRGGQGGLYEQYF. The chain recombines TRBV3-1 (or the pseudogene TRBV3-2) with TRBJ2-7, with 10 nucleotides matching TRBD1. The CDR3 runs 15 residues. V shed 6 bases, J shed 3 bases, and the junction held 8 bases outside the gene matches. The germline CDR1 and CDR2 sequences are LGHDT and YNNKEL (reference sequence).

The J gene is TRBJ1-2, the V gene TRBV4-2; D is undetermined. Trimming shortened V by 0 bases and J by 2 bases, and 10 bases separated the two germline ends. The germline V gene has CDR1 LGHNA and CDR2 YNFKEQ. The CDR3 loop spans 15 amino acids. The CDR3 sequence: CASSQEERPNYGYTF. CDR3 nucleotides: TGTGCCAGCAGCCAAGAAGAGCGGCCCAACTATGGCTACACCTTC.

The J gene is TRBJ1-1, the V gene TRBV3-1 (or the pseudogene TRBV3-2); the match to TRBD1 covers 7 bases. Unmatched junction bases numbered 6, after V lost 6 bases and J lost 5 bases. Germline lookup yields CDR1 LGHDT and CDR2 YNNKEL (reference sequence). The CDR3 extends over 13 amino acids. The CDR3 region is CASSDRAPTEAFF. DNA for the CDR3: TGTGCCAGCAGTGACAGGGCCCCTACTGAAGCTTTCTTT.

The chain combines TRBV5-5 with TRBJ2-3; TRBD1 agrees at 7 bases. The germline gives CDR1 SGHKS, CDR2 YYEKEE (reference sequence). Trimming at V came to 4 bases and at J to 0 bases, leaving 5 bases not matched to a gene. CDR3 length equals 15 residues. This CDR3 is CASSVGQISTDTQYF. The DNA of the CDR3 is TGTGCCAGCAGCGTGGGACAGATTAGCACAGATACGCAGTATTTT.

The CDR3 DNA is TGCGCCAGCAGCGAGGGTCTAGCGAGGATTTGGACCGGGGAGCTGTTTTTT. Translated: CASSEGLARIWTGELFF. This chain uses TRBV4-1 with TRBJ2-2; D is perhaps TRBD2 (6 bases). The CDR3 runs 17 residues. Trimming took off 5 bases at V and 5 bases at J, with 21 bases between the two ends. Germline assignment: CDR1 MGHRA and CDR2 YSYEKL.

The V call is TRBV7-9, the J call TRBJ2-2, with D hard to call. Germline CDR1 is SEHNR and CDR2 is FQNEAQ (reference sequence). The length of the CDR3 is 19 residues. V lost 5 bases to trimming and J lost 5 bases, with 27 bases between them. This CDR3 is CASSPRKTAAVDSTGELFF. The CDR3 coding sequence is TGTGCCAGCAGCCCGCGTAAAACAGCTGCCGTAGATTCGACCGGGGAGCTGTTTTTT.